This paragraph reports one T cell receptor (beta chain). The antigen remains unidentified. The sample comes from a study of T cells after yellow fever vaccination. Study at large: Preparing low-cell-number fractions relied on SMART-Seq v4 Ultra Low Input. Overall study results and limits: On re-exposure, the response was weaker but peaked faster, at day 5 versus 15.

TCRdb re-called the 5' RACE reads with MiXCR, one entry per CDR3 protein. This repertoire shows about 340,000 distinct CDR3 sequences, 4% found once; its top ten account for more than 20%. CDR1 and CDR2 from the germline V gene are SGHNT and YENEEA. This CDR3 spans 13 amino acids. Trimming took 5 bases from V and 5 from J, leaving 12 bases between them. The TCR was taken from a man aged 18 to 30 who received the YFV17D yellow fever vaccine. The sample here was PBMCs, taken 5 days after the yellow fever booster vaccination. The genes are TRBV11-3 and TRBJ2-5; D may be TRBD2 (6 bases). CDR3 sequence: CASSLTSTETQYF. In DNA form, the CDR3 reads TGTGCCAGCAGCCTTACTAGCACTGAGACCCAGTACTTC.